These 10 T cell receptor beta chains were sequenced from one sample in a study of blood T cell repertoires in COVID-19. Some clones are missing from TCRdb's copy, which holds only in-frame ones; the method was immunoSEQ multiplex PCR. This table holds some 170,000 clones, roughly 87% found once. Sequencing used peripheral blood. The receptors were gathered from a woman aged 45-65 years with acute or convalescent COVID-19.

This sequence joins TRBV9 and TRBJ1-5, with 7 bases aligning to TRBD1. The ends lost 4 bases at V and 1 base at J; junction bases unmatched: 2. Per germline, CDR1 SGDLS and CDR2 YYNGEE. The CDR3 is 14 residues long. The CDR3 spells CASSQTGSNQPQHF. CDR3 bases: TGTGCCAGCAGCCAGACAGGGAGCAATCAGCCCCAGCATTTT.

The chain links TRBV5-1 to TRBJ2-3, with 9 nucleotides matching TRBD2. V lost 3 bases, J lost 10 bases, and 3 bases stayed unmatched. The CDR3 runs to 12 residues. CDR1 is SGHRS and CDR2 is YFSETQ in the germline V gene. The CDR3 is CASSSAGGAQYF. The CDR3 nucleotides read TGCGCCAGCAGCTCCGCGGGGGGGGCGCAGTATTTT.

V gene TRBV6-6 combines with J gene TRBJ1-4, with D uncertain. V lost 6 bases and J lost 7, with 6 bases in between. Germline CDR1 reads MNHNY; CDR2 reads SVGAGI (reference sequence). The CDR3 is 11 residues long. DNA for the CDR3: TGTGCCAGCAGGGCTTTTGAAAAACTGTTTTTT. As protein: CASRAFEKLFF.

The CDR3 DNA reads TGTGCCAGCAGTTACCAGGGTGAAGGCTACACCTTC. Protein sequence: CASSYQGEGYTF. This sequence joins TRBV6-2 or TRBV6-3 and TRBJ1-2, with D possibly matching TRBD1 (5 bases). Germline values: CDR1 MNHEY, CDR2 SVGEGT. Trimming took off 2 bases at V and 8 bases at J, with 9 bases between the two ends. CDR3 length equals 12 residues.

The chain carries TRBV12-5 and TRBJ1-1; D not resolved. V shed 1 base and J shed 5 bases, with 17 bases lying between them. The germline V gene encodes CDR1 LGHNT and CDR2 FRNRAP. The CDR3 is 16 residues long. CDR3 amino acids: CASGLDRVYSGTEAFF. CDR3 coding DNA: TGTGCTAGTGGTTTGGATCGGGTTTATTCGGGTACTGAAGCTTTCTTT.

The chain is built from TRBV28 and TRBJ1-2; 9 bases match TRBD1. The length of the CDR3 is 15 residues. Germline loops: CDR1 MDHEN, CDR2 SYDVKM. V shed 5 bases, J shed 4 bases, and the junction held 8 bases outside the gene matches. The CDR3 region is CASSPPDRGGYGYTF. CDR3 DNA sequence: TGTGCCAGCAGTCCTCCGGACAGGGGCGGCTATGGCTACACCTTC.

Of note for this clone: Other nucleotide sequences in the sample specify the same CDR3. This chain links TRBV29-1 with TRBJ1-2, with 7 bases that match TRBD1. Losses at the gene ends were 6 bases for V and 4 bases for J; bases not matched to a gene: 8. The V gene's germline CDR1 is SQVTM and CDR2 ANQGSEA. This CDR3 has 13 residues. The CDR3 loop is CSVRLQGSYGYTF. The CDR3 DNA reads as TGCAGCGTCCGTTTACAGGGGTCCTATGGCTACACCTTC. Using reference TRBV29-1 and TRBJ1-2 for the parts outside the CDR3, the full variable domain is SAVISQKPSRDICQRGTSLTIQCQVDSQVTMMFWYRQQPGQSLTLIATANQGSEATYESGFVIDKFPISRPNLTFSTLTVSNMSPEDSSIYLCSVRLQGSYGYTFGSGTRLTVV.

The V and J genes are TRBV18 and TRBJ2-3; no clear D gene. CDR3 length: 12 residues. V was pared by 6 bases and J by 6 bases, with 10 bases between. Germline V gene lookup returns CDR1 KGHSH and CDR2 LQKENI. CDR3 protein: CASSSFPDTQYF. The CDR3 DNA sequence: TGTGCCAGCTCCTCTTTTCCGGATACGCAGTATTTT.

This chain joins TRBV9 and TRBJ2-7; possible D gene TRBD2, 6 bases. Trimming took off 0 bases at V and 2 bases at J, with 18 bases between the two ends. In germline, CDR1 is SGDLS, CDR2 YYNGEE. The CDR3 totals 17 residues. The CDR3 reads CASSVAPAGGGAYEQYF. The CDR3 DNA is TGTGCCAGCAGCGTAGCTCCGGCGGGCGGCGGGGCCTACGAGCAGTACTTC.

V and J are TRBV19 and TRBJ1-1; TRBD1 might be the D (6 bases). In germline, CDR1 is LNHDA, CDR2 SQIVND (reference sequence). This CDR3 has 15 residues. The ends were cut back, 3 bases at V and 1 base at J, with 12 bases in the middle. The CDR3 sequence is CASSIKGQPNTEAFF. CDR3 in DNA: TGTGCCAGTAGTATTAAAGGACAGCCGAACACTGAAGCTTTCTTT.